This record concerns one TCR beta chain sequence. Repertoires were generated with immunoSEQ multiplex PCR, while TCRdb's copy carries only in-frame clones and drops some. The sample yields tens of thousands of clones, about four fifths seen once. The ends were cut back, 1 base at V and 6 bases at J, with 7 bases in the middle. CDR3 length: 13 amino acids. CDR1 MDHEN and CDR2 SYDVKM come from the germline V gene. These data belong to a study of blood T cell repertoires in COVID-19. Study-level information: Italy, Spain and the United States were the sources of the convalescent and acute COVID-19 samples. PBMCs, B-cell-depleted T cells, or T cells provided the cDNA or gDNA that made up the material.

Patients of the Seattle cohort, enrolled during active infection, were followed longitudinally. The sequenced material came from peripheral blood. This receptor was taken from a man in his fifties or sixties with COVID-19, enrolled during active disease. The V and J genes are TRBV28 and TRBJ1-5; D is ambiguous. The DNA of the CDR3 is TGTGCCAGCAGTTTATTCGGGGTTCAGCCCCAGCATTTT. It yields the protein CASSLFGVQPQHF.